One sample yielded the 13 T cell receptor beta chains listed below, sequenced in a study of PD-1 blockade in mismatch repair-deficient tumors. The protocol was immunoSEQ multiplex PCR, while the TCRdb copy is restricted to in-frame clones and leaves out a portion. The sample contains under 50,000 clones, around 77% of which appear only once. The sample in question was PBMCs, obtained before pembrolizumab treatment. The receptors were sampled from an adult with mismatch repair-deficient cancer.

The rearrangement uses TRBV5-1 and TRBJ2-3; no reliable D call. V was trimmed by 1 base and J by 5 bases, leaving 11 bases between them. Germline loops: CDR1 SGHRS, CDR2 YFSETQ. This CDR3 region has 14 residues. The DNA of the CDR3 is TGCGCCAGCAGCTTGAGTGGTAGTGGAGATACGCAGTATTTT. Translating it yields CASSLSGSGDTQYF.

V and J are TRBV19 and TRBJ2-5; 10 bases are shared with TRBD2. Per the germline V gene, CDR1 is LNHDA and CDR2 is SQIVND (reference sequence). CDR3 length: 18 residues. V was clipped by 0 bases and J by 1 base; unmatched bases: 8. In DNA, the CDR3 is TGTGCCAGTAGTATAGATCCGCGGACTAGCGGAGGCCAAGAGACCCAGTACTTC. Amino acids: CASSIDPRTSGGQETQYF.

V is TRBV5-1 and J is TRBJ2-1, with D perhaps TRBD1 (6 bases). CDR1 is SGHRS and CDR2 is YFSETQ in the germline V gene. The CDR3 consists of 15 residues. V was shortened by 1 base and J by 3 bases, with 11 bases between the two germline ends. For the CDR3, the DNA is TGCGCCAGCAGCTTGTCCCCAGGGGTCTACAATGAGCAGTTCTTC. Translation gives CASSLSPGVYNEQFF.

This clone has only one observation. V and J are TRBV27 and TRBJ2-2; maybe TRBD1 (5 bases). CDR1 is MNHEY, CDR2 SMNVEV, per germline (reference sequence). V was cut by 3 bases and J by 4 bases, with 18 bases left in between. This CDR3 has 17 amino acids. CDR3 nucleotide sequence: TGTGCCAGCAGTTTCTTCGTTCAGGGTATGAGCACCGGGGAGCTGTTTTTT. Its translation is CASSFFVQGMSTGELFF.

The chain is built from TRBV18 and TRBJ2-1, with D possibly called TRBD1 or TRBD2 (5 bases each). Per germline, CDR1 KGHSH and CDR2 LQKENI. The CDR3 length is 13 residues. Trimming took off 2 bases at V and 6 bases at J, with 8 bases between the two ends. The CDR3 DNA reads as TGTGCCAGCTCACCATCGAGGGGCAATGAGCAGTTCTTC. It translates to CASSPSRGNEQFF.

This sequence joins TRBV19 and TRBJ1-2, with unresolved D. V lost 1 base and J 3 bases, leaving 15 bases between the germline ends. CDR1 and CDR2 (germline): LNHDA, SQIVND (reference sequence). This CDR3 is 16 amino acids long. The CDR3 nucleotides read TGTGCCAGTAGTATAGTTCCCTTGAATATTGACTATGGCTACACCTTC. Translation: CASSIVPLNIDYGYTF.

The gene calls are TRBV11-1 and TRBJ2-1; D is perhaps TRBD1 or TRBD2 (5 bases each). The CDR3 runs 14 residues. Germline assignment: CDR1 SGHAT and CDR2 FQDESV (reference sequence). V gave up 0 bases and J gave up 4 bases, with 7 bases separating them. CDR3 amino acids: CASSLAGVYNEQFF. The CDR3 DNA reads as TGTGCCAGCAGCTTAGCGGGGGTTTACAATGAGCAGTTCTTC. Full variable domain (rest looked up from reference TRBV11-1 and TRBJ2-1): EAEVAQSPRYKITEKSQAVAFWCDPISGHATLYWYRQILGQGPELLVQFQDESVVDDSQLPKDRFSAERLKGVDSTLKIQPAELGDSAMYLCASSLAGVYNEQFFGPGTRLTVL.

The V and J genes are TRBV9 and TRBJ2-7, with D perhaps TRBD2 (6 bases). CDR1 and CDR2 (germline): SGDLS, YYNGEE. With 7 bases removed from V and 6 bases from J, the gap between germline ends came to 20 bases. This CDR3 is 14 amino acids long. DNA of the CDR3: TGTGCCAGCTCCCGGACGGGGGACGAATCCGAGCAGTACTTC. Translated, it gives CASSRTGDESEQYF.

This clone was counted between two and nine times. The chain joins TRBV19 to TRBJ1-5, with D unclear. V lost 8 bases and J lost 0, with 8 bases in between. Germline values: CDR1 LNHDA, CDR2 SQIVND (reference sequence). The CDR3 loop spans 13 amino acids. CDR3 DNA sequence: TGTGCCAGTGGCGCGGATAGCAATCAGCCCCAGCATTTT. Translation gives CASGADSNQPQHF.

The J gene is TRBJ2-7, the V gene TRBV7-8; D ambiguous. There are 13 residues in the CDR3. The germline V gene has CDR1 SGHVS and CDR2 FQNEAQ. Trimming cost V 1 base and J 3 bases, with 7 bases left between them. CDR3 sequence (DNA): TGTGCCAGCAGCTTAGGGGTTATCTACGAGCAGTACTTC. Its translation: CASSLGVIYEQYF.

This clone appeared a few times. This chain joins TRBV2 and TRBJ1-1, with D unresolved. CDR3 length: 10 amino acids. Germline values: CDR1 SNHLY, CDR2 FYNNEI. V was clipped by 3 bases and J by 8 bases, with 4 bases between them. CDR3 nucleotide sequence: TGTGCCAGCAGTGAGGGGGAAGCTTTCTTT. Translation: CASSEGEAFF.

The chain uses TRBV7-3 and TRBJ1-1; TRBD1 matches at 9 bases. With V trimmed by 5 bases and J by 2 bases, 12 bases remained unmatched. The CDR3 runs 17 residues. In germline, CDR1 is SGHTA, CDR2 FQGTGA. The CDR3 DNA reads TGTGCCAGCAGCAAGCCCACAGGGGGCCAAGCCAACACTGAAGCTTTCTTT. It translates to CASSKPTGGQANTEAFF.

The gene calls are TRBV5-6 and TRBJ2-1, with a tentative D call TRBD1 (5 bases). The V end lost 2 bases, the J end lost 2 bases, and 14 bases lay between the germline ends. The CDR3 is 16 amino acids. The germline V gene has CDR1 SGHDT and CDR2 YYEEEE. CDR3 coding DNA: TGTGCCAGCAGCTTAGTGAGGACAACCGCCTACAATGAGCAGTTCTTC. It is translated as CASSLVRTTAYNEQFF.